Listed below are T cell receptor beta chains from one sample, sequenced in a study of CD8 T cells in ankylosing spondylitis. From the 5' RACE reads, TCRdb called clonotypes with MiXCR, one entry per CDR3 protein. The data show a few hundred thousand distinct CDR3 sequences, with 11% seen just once and roughly 9% held by the top ten. The sample was blood, either unsorted or a sorted T cell fraction (not recorded which). These receptors were collected from a female donor with ankylosing spondylitis or in good health (not recorded which). Both conserved end residues are trimmed from each CDR3. A D gene is named only where the DNA matches it firmly.

d_call v_call cdr3_aa
. TRBV5-1 ASSRFAEDTDTQY
. TRBV10-3 AIKPHGEETQY
. TRBV3-1 ASSQNMGGRSY
. TRBV18 ASSPIDGSSSYNEQF
TRBD2 TRBV12-3/TRBV12-4 ASSFAQVASGKETQY
. TRBV18 ASSPQAGQLNTEAF
. TRBV5-5 ASSLAPGPTYNEQF
TRBD2 TRBV20-1 SARAAGVANTGELF
TRBD1 TRBV12-3/TRBV12-4 AISWDRRKASLTHYGYT
. TRBV5-1 ASRQAQQETQY
TRBD1 TRBV29-1 SVDRGSGDTQY
. TRBV20-1 SASSGETYEQY
TRBD2 TRBV6-2/TRBV6-3 ASRGTSGTPPSYNEQF
. TRBV20-1 SASGLSSYEQY
. TRBV20-1 SLRPNSYNEQF
. TRBV29-1 SVETGSGDTQY
. TRBV5-5 ASSLGNLAKNIQY
TRBD2 TRBV7-2 ASSLGLAVTYEQY
. TRBV7-3 ASSGGRGSTDTQY
. TRBV7-6 ASSPRVQGSTDTQY
. TRBV28 ASSPSAQDQPQH